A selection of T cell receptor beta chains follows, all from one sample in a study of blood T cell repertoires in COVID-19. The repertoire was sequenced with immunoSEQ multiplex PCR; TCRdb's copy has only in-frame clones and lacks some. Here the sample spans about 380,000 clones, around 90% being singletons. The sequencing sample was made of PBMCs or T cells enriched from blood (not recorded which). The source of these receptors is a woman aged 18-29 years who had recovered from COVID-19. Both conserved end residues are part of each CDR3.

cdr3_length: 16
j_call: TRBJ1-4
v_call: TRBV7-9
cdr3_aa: CASSSPSGGQGEKLFF

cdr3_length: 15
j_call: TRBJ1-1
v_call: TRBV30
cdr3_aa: CAWSGSGVGGTEAFF

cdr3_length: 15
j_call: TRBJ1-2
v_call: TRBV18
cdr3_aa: CASSPGAQSNYGYTF

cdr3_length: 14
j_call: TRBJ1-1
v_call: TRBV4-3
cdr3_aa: CASSQDPRQTEAFF

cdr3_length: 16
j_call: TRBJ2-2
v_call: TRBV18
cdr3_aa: CASSPPQGPNTGELFF

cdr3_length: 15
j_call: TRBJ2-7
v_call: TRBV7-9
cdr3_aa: CASSRQGTGGYEQYF

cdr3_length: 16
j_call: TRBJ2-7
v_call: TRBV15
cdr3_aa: CATSTGRGGSFYEQYF

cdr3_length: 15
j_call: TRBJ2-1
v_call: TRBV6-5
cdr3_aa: CASSLAGLSYNEQFF

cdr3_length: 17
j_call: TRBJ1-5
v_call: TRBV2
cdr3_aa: CASRNTQGAISNQPQHF

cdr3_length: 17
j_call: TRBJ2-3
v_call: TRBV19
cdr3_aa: CASNKQRGGLGTDTQYF

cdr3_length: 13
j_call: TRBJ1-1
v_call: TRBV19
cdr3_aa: CATIGQGRTEAFF

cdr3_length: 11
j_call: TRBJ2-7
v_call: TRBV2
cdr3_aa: CASSRSYEQYF

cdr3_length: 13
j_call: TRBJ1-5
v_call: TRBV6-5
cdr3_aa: CASTRGLDQPQHF

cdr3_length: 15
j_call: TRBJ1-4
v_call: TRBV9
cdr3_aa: CASSVATAPGEKLFF

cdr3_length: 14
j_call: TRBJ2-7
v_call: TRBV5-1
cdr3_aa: CASSEAGGSYEQYF

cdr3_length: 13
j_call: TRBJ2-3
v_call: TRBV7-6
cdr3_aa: CASSWAPGDTQYF

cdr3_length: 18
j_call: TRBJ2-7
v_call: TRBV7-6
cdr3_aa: CASSLVFTARGGNYEQYF

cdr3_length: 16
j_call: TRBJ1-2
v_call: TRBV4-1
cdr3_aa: CASSQDSGTGNYGYTF

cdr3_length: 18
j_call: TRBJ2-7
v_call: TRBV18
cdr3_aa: CASSPPTHHRYSSYEQYF

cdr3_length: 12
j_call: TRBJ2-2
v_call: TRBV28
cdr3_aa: CASSFSTGWLFF

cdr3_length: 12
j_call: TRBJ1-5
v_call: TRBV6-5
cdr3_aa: CASSYYGGPQHF

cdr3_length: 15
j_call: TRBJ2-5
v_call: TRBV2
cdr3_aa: CASSPSGGNQETQYF

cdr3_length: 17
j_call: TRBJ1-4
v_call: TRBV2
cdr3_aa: CASSPAQVTSTNEKLFF

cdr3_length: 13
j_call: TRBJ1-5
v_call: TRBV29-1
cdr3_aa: CSVAGGSDQPQHF

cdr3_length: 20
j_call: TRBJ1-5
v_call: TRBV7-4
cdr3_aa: CASSLLDLGTGKGINQPQHF

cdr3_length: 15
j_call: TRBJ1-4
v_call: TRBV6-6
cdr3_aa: CASSYRTGGVEKLFF

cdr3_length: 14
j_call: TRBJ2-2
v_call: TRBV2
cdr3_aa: CACGRELNTGELFF

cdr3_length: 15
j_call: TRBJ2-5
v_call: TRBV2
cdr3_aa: CASSEAPGAPETQYF

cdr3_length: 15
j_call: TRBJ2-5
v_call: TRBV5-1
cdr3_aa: CASSVVQGARETQYF

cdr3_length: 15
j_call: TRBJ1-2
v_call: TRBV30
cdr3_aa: CAWRGGRQEIYGYTF

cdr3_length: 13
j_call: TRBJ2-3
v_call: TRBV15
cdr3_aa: CATSREPQDTQYF

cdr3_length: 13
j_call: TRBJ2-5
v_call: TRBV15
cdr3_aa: CATSRNRVETQYF

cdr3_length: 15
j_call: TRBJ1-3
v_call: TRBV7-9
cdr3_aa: CASSFIELSGNTIYF

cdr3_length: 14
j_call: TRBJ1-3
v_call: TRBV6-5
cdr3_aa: CASKPRASGNTIYF

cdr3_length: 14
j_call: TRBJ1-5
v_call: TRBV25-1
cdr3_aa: CASSGGYSNQPQHF

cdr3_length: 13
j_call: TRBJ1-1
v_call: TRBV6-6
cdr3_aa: CASSVTPNTEAFF

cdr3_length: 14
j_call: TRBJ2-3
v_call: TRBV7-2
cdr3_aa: CASSLAAYTDTQYF

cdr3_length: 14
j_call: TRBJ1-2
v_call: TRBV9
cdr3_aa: CASSVGGQDGGYTF

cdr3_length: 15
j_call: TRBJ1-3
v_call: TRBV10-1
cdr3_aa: CASRLRSDSGNTIYF

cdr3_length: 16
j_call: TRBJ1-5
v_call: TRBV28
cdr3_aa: CASSLLPGYPNQPQHF

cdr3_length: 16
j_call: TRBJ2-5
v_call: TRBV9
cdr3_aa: CASSAYTSGGAETQYF

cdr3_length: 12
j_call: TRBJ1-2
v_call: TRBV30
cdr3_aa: CAWIPTGAGYTF

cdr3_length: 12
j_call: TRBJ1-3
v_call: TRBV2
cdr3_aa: CASSVNGNTIYF

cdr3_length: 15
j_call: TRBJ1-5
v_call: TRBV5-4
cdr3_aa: CASSLGGMSNQPQHF

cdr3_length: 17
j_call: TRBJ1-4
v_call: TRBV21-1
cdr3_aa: CASIKQGARHLREKLFF

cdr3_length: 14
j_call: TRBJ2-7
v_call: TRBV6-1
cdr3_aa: CASSGRTGAYEQYF

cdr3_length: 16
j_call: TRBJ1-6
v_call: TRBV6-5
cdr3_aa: CASSYRGQGYNSPLHF

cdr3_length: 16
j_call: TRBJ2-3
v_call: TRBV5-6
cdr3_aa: CASSLLAGVPTDTQYF

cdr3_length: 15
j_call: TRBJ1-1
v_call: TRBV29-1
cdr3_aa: CSVEDVGLMNTEAFF

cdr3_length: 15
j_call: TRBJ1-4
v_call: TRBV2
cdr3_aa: CASSNDRGSTEKLFF

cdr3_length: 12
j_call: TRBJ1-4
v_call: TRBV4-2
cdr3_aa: CASTGEDEKLFF

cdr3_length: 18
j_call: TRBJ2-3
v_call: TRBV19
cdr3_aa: CASSILPGQGIPRDTQYF

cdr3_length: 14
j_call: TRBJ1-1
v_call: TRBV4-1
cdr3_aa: CASSQEASLTEAFF

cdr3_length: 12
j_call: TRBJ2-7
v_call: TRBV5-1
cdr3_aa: CASSLEGFEQYF

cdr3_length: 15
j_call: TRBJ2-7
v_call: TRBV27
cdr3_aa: CASSARGAIEYEQYF

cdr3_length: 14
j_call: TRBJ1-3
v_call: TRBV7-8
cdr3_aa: CASSTHREINTIYF

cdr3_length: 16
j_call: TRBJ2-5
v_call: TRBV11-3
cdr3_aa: CASSSGLAGYQETQYF